The table lists the clone carrying this TCR beta chain with a count of one. Its antigen is as yet unknown. Sequencing used immunoSEQ multiplex PCR; TCRdb keeps in-frame clones, though not all of them. The sample has about 150,000 clones, 87% seen once; the top ten hold around 2.6%. Germline CDR1 is KGHSH and CDR2 is LQKENI. V dropped 6 bases and J dropped 0 bases, with 6 bases sitting between them. The CDR3 covers 12 residues. The data are from a study of T cell responses to AZD1222 COVID-19 vaccine. Study observations and caveats: Reports indicate that nearly half of spike-specific TCRs are directed at unmutated variant regions. Possibly, clonal diversity was underestimated; donors were largely white British and included more females.

Sequenced material: peripheral blood, taken on day 0 of AZD1222 vaccination. The TCR comes from an adult in good health. V gene TRBV18 combines with J gene TRBJ2-7; D not resolved. CDR3 sequence (DNA): TGTGCCAGCTCCTCAAGCTCCTACGAGCAGTACTTC. This translates into CASSSSSYEQYF.